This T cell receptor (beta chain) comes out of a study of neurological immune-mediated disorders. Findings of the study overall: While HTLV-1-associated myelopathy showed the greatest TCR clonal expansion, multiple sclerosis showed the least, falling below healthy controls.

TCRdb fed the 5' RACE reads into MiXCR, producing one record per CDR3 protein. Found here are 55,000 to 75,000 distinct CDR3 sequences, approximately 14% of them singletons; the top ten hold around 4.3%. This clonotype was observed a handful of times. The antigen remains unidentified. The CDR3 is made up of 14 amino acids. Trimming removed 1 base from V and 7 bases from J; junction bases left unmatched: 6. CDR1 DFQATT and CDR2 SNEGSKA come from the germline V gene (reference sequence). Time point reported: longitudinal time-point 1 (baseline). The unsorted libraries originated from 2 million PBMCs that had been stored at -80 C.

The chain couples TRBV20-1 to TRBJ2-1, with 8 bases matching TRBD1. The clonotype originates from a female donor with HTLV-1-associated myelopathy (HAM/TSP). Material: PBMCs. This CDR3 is CSARVPRQGNEQFF. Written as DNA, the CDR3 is TGCAGTGCTAGAGTCCCACGACAGGGGAATGAGCAGTTCTTC.